The 8 T cell receptor beta chains presented below share a single source sample, sequenced in a study of T cells in Graves' hyperthyroidism and ophthalmopathy. Template material for amplifying TCR beta CDR3 regions consisted of RNA transcripts. During a first-round RT-PCR of the TCR CDR3, the HTBI primer set was used. TCRdb recomputed calls from the multiplex PCR reads with MiXCR, one row per CDR3 protein. The repertoire holds roughly 720,000 distinct CDR3 sequences, with roughly 17% as singletons. Sample: blood. The receptors come from a man between 50 and 59 years old with Graves' hyperthyroidism.

This clonotype was seen at least ten times. The chain recombines TRBV6-2 or TRBV6-3 with TRBJ2-2, with no clear D. V gave up 2 bases and J gave up 4 bases, with 11 bases separating them. Germline loops: CDR1 MNHEY, CDR2 SVGEGT. This CDR3 contains 15 residues. The CDR3: CASSYRVPGTGELFF. The CDR3 DNA is TGTGCCAGCAGTTACCGGGTCCCCGGCACCGGGGAGCTGTTTTTT.

There are a few counts of this clonotype. The chain employs TRBV14 and TRBJ2-7; 9 bases align to TRBD1. CDR3 length: 17 residues. J lost 0 bases, V lost 3 bases, and 9 bases had no gene match. Germline CDR1 and CDR2: SGHDN and FVKESK. CDR3: CASSQQFTGGFSYEQYF. The CDR3 DNA is TGTGCCAGCAGCCAGCAGTTTACAGGGGGCTTCTCCTACGAGCAGTACTTC.

This clonotype was seen many times. This chain uses TRBV3-1 with TRBJ2-1; 13 nucleotides align to TRBD2. The CDR3 is made up of 15 amino acids. The junction had 6 bases not matched to a gene; V was cut back by 6 bases and J by 7 bases. Looked up from germline, CDR1 is LGHDT and CDR2 is YNNKEL (reference sequence). CDR3 sequence reads: CASRTSGRPDNEQFF. The CDR3, as DNA: TGTGCCAGCAGGACTAGCGGGAGGCCCGATAATGAGCAGTTCTTC.

This clonotype was counted only a few times. V is TRBV2 and J is TRBJ1-1, with TRBD1 as a possible D gene (5 bases). Germline assignment: CDR1 SNHLY and CDR2 FYNNEI. Deletions cut 2 bases from V and 5 bases from J, with 12 bases between. The CDR3 covers 14 residues. CDR3 residues: CASSERLGGTEAFF. As DNA, the CDR3 is TGTGCCAGCAGTGAACGGCTGGGGGGTACTGAAGCTTTCTTT. Complete variable domain (other parts from reference TRBV2 and TRBJ1-1): EPEVTQTPSHQVTQMGQEVILRCVPISNHLYFYWYRQILGQKVEFLVSFYNNEISEKSEIFDDQFSVERPDGSNFTLKIRSTKLEDSAMYFCASSERLGGTEAFFGQGTRLTVV.

This clonotype was observed at least ten times. The rearrangement links TRBV28 to TRBJ2-4; D tentatively fits TRBD1 or TRBD2 (6 bases each). V lost 6 bases, J lost 6 bases, and 30 bases lay in between. This CDR3 has 19 amino acids. Germline lookup yields CDR1 MDHEN and CDR2 SYDVKM. CDR3 nucleotide sequence: TGTGCCAGCAGCGGTCCCTGGGGGGCTGAGGGATTGAGGGGAAACATTCAGTACTTC. Translation gives CASSGPWGAEGLRGNIQYF.

This rearrangement joins TRBV7-9 to TRBJ1-2, with D unclear. Germline CDR1 is SEHNR and CDR2 is FQNEAQ (reference sequence). The CDR3 has 16 amino acids. Trimming left V 1 base short and J 6 bases short, with 18 bases between. Written as DNA, the CDR3 is TGTGCCAGCAGCTTAGTCTTCGGCAGGTTCGCTGATGGCTACACCTTC. Translated, it gives CASSLVFGRFADGYTF.

The chain combines TRBV27 with TRBJ2-2, with D perhaps TRBD1 or TRBD2 (5 bases each). V was clipped by 8 bases and J by 6 bases, with 10 bases between them. Germline CDR1 is MNHEY and CDR2 is SMNVEV (reference sequence). This CDR3 is built from 12 residues. CDR3 residues: CASARGAGELFF. The CDR3 DNA follows: TGTGCCAGCGCTAGGGGAGCCGGGGAGCTGTTTTTT.

This clonotype was counted a few times. The chain uses TRBV2 and TRBJ2-7; 13 bases fit TRBD2. The CDR3 has 15 residues. After removal of 6 bases from V and 4 bases from J, the junction contained 6 bases not matched to a gene. Germline V gives CDR1 SNHLY, CDR2 FYNNEI. The CDR3, as DNA: TGTGCCAGCAGGGGACTAGCGGGATTTTTGTACGAGCAGTACTTC. Translated, it gives CASRGLAGFLYEQYF.